This TCR beta chain was sequenced during a study of cytomegalovirus exposure and HLA in healthy donors. With regard to this clone: The antigen remains unidentified.

Though probably carrying unrecorded immune exposures, donors were nominally healthy at sampling. The PCR used 60 Vbeta and 13 Jbeta primers. The method was immunoSEQ multiplex PCR; TCRdb's version includes in-frame clones alone and lacks a portion of them. The data hold some 190,000 clones, with about 80% observed a single time. Findings and caveats of the study: Researchers reported that a few CMV-associated chains were confirmed in vitro as CMV antigen-specific. According to reports, the classifier identified cytomegalovirus status with high specificity and sensitivity.

The length of the CDR3 is 15 residues. V lost 0 bases and J lost 6, with 16 bases in between. The germline V gene has CDR1 SGDLS and CDR2 YYNGEE. The sequenced sample consisted of PBMCs. The receptor was derived from a man aged 40-49 years in good health and CMV-seropositive. The rearrangement joins TRBV9 to TRBJ2-7; D is unresolved. CDR3 DNA sequence: TGTGCCAGCAGCGTAGATCCAGTCTCCTTGTCCGAGCAGTACTTC. Protein product: CASSVDPVSLSEQYF. Using reference TRBV9 and TRBJ2-7 for the parts outside the CDR3, the full variable domain is DSGVTQTPKHLITATGQRVTLRCSPRSGDLSVYWYQQSLDQGLQFLIQYYNGEERAKGNILERFSAQQFPDLHSELNLSSLELGDSALYFCASSVDPVSLSEQYFGPGTRLTVT.